This TCR beta chain originates from a study of control samples from healthy donors and cancer patients. The CDR3 totals 16 residues. The germline V gene encodes CDR1 KGHDR and CDR2 SFDVKD. Trimming stripped 7 bases from V and 0 bases from J, with 14 bases between. Sequencing used immunoSEQ multiplex PCR; TCRdb keeps in-frame clones, though not all of them. The sample includes around 53,000 clones, approximately 86% of them seen just once. In this sample, this clone turned up once. The source of this sequence is a woman between 50 and 59 years old with lung cancer. Source material: PBMCs. The chain employs TRBV24-1 and TRBJ2-2, with D possibly TRBD2 on 6 matching bases. The DNA of the CDR3 is TGTGCCACCAGGGCGAATCGGGGGTCGAACACCGGGGAGCTGTTTTTT. Translating it yields CATRANRGSNTGELFF.